A single sample is the source of the 8 T cell receptor beta chains below, sequenced in a study of shared clonotypes between healthy human individuals. Only in-frame clones appear in the TCRdb table, and some are missing; sequencing was by immunoSEQ multiplex PCR. This table holds approximately 2,000,000 clones, under 95% found once. The sequenced sample consisted of naive CD4+ T cells from PBMCs. Subset in this sample: CD45RA+ positively selected. The receptors shown here come from a man between 18 and 35 years old in good health. Some clones in this sample may be carry-over from other donors' samples.

The chain couples TRBV28 to TRBJ1-1, with a weak D call TRBD1 (5 bases). The germline gives CDR1 MDHEN, CDR2 SYDVKM. CDR3 length: 13 residues. V was cut by 10 bases and J by 1 base, with 13 bases left in between. The CDR3 spells CATEGRPNTEAFF. The CDR3 region has the DNA TGTGCCACGGAGGGACGGCCGAACACTGAAGCTTTCTTT.

V usage is TRBV9 and J usage is TRBJ1-3; D is unclear. The CDR3 contains 15 residues. Trimming left V 4 bases short and J 4 bases short, with 15 bases between. CDR1 and CDR2 from the germline V gene are SGDLS and YYNGEE. The CDR3 bases are TGTGCCAGCAGCTCCCTAAAGGGAGGCGGAAACACCATATATTTT. It specifies CASSSLKGGGNTIYF.

This chain joins TRBV4-1 and TRBJ2-5, with D possibly TRBD1 on 6 matching bases. CDR1 MGHRA and CDR2 YSYEKL come from the germline V gene. This CDR3 region has 16 residues. V was pared by 1 base and J by 0 bases, with 12 bases between. In DNA form, the CDR3 reads TGCGCCAGCAGCCAAGTACCAGGGGCGTACCAAGAGACCCAGTACTTC. As protein: CASSQVPGAYQETQYF.

CDR3 sequence (DNA): TGTGCCAGCAGCGTAGTCCCTTTTTGGCGGGAGGACACCGGGGAGCTGTTTTTT. Protein product: CASSVVPFWREDTGELFF. V and J are TRBV9 and TRBJ2-2; 8 bases are shared with TRBD2. V lost 0 bases to trimming and J lost 3 bases; unmatched junction nucleotides: 10. This CDR3 contains 18 residues. Germline CDR1 SGDLS, CDR2 YYNGEE.

J is TRBJ2-3 and V is TRBV28; D unresolved. V dropped 3 bases and J dropped 5 bases, with 12 bases sitting between them. CDR3 length: 14 residues. Germline V lookup: CDR1 MDHEN, CDR2 SYDVKM. The CDR3 DNA is TGTGCCAGCAGTTTGACCAGCGCGCAAGATACGCAGTATTTT. It codes for CASSLTSAQDTQYF. The full variable domain, its missing parts supplied by reference TRBV28 and TRBJ2-3, is DVKVTQSSRYLVKRTGEKVFLECVQDMDHENMFWYRQDPGLGLRLIYFSYDVKMKEKGDIPEGYSVSREKKERFSLILESASTNQTSMYLCASSLTSAQDTQYFGPGTRLTVL.

Of note for this clone: The sample has other DNA sequences that encode this CDR3 too. DNA of the CDR3: TGCGCCAGCAGCCCCCGGGTGAACTCCTACGAGCAGTACTTC. Translated: CASSPRVNSYEQYF. The chain links TRBV5-1 to TRBJ2-7, with D unresolved. In germline, CDR1 is SGHRS, CDR2 YFSETQ. Trimming took off 4 bases at V and 0 bases at J, with 11 bases between the two ends. The CDR3 has 14 residues.

With respect to this clone: Other DNA sequences in this sample translate to the same CDR3. V gene TRBV9 combines with J gene TRBJ1-2; D unresolved. Per germline, CDR1 SGDLS and CDR2 YYNGEE. This CDR3 spans 12 amino acids. The ends were cut back, 0 bases at V and 4 bases at J, with 4 bases in the middle. CDR3 sequence reads: CASSVESYGYTF. The CDR3 DNA reads TGTGCCAGCAGCGTAGAAAGCTATGGCTACACCTTC.

The rearrangement uses TRBV19 and TRBJ1-3, with a weak D call TRBD1 (5 bases). Germline assignment: CDR1 LNHDA and CDR2 SQIVND (reference sequence). V was cut by 8 bases and J by 0 bases, with 8 bases left in between. The CDR3 is made up of 13 amino acids. The CDR3 coding sequence is TGTGCCAGTGACAGTAGCTCTGGAAACACCATATATTTT. Translating it yields CASDSSSGNTIYF.